These 15 T cell receptor beta chains share one sample of origin, sequenced in a study of CD8+ T cells in alopecia areata. In each case, RNA was isolated and then reverse transcribed into cDNA as the sequencing template. Data came from immunoSEQ multiplex PCR; TCRdb stores just in-frame clones and leaves some out. The table lists roughly 230,000 clones, approximately 45% of them singletons. This sample's treatment: oral pan-JAK inhibitor, 5-10 mg twice daily. The material sequenced was CD4+ T cells sorted from blood, taken at approximately week 36, from a patient treated with tofacitinib. The source is a human donor with alopecia areata.

CDR3 in DNA: TGTGCCTGGAGTGGCAACCTGGAGGCTGGCTACACCTTC. It yields the protein CAWSGNLEAGYTF. The J gene is TRBJ1-2, the V gene TRBV30; D is ambiguous. Germline V lookup: CDR1 GTSNPN, CDR2 SVGIG (reference sequence). V was trimmed by 1 base and J by 7 bases, leaving 13 bases between them. CDR3 length: 13 amino acids.

J is TRBJ1-5 and V is TRBV5-1, with D perhaps TRBD1 (5 bases). V lost 2 bases and J lost 5, with 8 bases in between. Germline V gene lookup returns CDR1 SGHRS and CDR2 YFSETQ. The CDR3 contains 13 residues. CDR3 loop: CASSFQGDQPQHF. The CDR3, as DNA: TGCGCCAGCAGCTTTCAGGGTGATCAGCCCCAGCATTTT.

The chain joins TRBV15 to TRBJ2-5; D may be TRBD2 (6 bases). V shed 5 bases and J shed 5 bases, with 15 bases lying between them. The CDR3 runs to 14 residues. Germline V CDR1 and CDR2: LNHNV, YYDKDF (reference sequence). The CDR3 coding sequence is TGTGCCACCAGCGAGAAGCGGCTAGCGGAGACCCAGTACTTC. It encodes CATSEKRLAETQYF.

The chain uses TRBV18 and TRBJ2-2; 11 nucleotides match TRBD1. The CDR3 has 16 residues. CDR1 is KGHSH, CDR2 LQKENI, per germline. The J segment lost 6 bases and the V segment lost 6 bases, leaving 9 bases of the junction unmatched. The CDR3 region is CASSGRTGGIPGELFF. The DNA for the CDR3 is TGTGCCAGCTCCGGCCGGACAGGGGGCATCCCCGGGGAGCTGTTTTTT.

DNA for the CDR3: TGCAGCGTTGAAGTGCGACTAGCGGGAACTCGGCGGGAGACCCAGTACTTC. Protein product: CSVEVRLAGTRRETQYF. This chain joins TRBV29-1 and TRBJ2-5; 11 bases fit TRBD2. Trimming cost V 1 base and J 5 bases; bases outside gene matches: 12. The CDR3 runs to 17 residues. The germline V gene has CDR1 SQVTM and CDR2 ANQGSEA.

This clone was detected a few times. CDR3 sequence (DNA): TGTGCCACCAGCATGGTAGGACAAGAGACCCAGTACTTC. This encodes CATSMVGQETQYF. This chain connects TRBV15 to TRBJ2-5; D not resolved. Looked up from germline, CDR1 is LNHNV and CDR2 is YYDKDF (reference sequence). The CDR3 runs to 13 residues. Trimming removed 4 bases at V and 2 bases at J, with 8 bases between.

This clone occurred a few times. The chain links TRBV4-1 to TRBJ2-1, with D perhaps TRBD2 (7 bases). Germline V gene data show CDR1 as MGHRA and CDR2 as YSYEKL. The CDR3 has 16 residues. V lost 3 bases, J lost 7 bases, and 19 bases lay in between. The CDR3 here is CASSQLGGGLWNEQFF. The CDR3 DNA sequence: TGCGCCAGCAGCCAGCTAGGGGGGGGCCTTTGGAATGAGCAGTTCTTC.

In its sample, this clone was seen once. The chain joins TRBV5-6 to TRBJ2-3, with 14 bases that match TRBD2. V lost 3 bases, J lost 5 bases, and 8 bases stayed unmatched. The CDR3 is made up of 17 amino acids. The germline V gene has CDR1 SGHDT and CDR2 YYEEEE. The CDR3 bases are TGTGCCAGCAGCTCTATGTTAGGACTAGCGGGGGGAGATACGCAGTATTTT. It encodes CASSSMLGLAGGDTQYF. Full variable domain (outside the CDR3, taken from reference TRBV5-6 and TRBJ2-3): DAGVTQSPTHLIKTRGQQVTLRCSPKSGHDTVSWYQQALGQGPQFIFQYYEEEERQRGNFPDRFSGHQFPNYSSELNVNALLLGDSALYLCASSSMLGLAGGDTQYFGPGTRLTVL.

This sequence joins TRBV25-1 and TRBJ2-5; 8 nucleotides agree with TRBD2. Germline assignment: CDR1 MGHDK and CDR2 SYGVNS. The CDR3 is 14 residues long. V dropped 1 base and J dropped 2; count of bases not matched to a gene: 0. The CDR3 nucleotides are TGTGCCAGCAGTGAATCTAGCGGGCAAGAGACCCAGTACTTC. Its protein is CASSESSGQETQYF.

This clone was recorded a few times. The J gene is TRBJ2-7, the V gene TRBV4-1, with 8 positions matching TRBD2. The ends lost 2 bases at V and 2 bases at J; junction bases unmatched: 8. The CDR3 loop spans 16 amino acids. In germline, CDR1 is MGHRA, CDR2 YSYEKL. The CDR3 region is CASSQSPAGGTYEQYF. For the CDR3, the DNA is TGCGCCAGCAGCCAATCCCCGGCGGGGGGTACCTACGAGCAGTACTTC.

The chain links TRBV30 to TRBJ2-7; D unresolved. V gave up 1 base and J gave up 5 bases, with 9 bases separating them. The germline V gene has CDR1 GTSNPN and CDR2 SVGIG (reference sequence). This CDR3 spans 12 amino acids. The CDR3 nucleotides are TGTGCCTGGAGTGCGACGGTCCACGAGCAGTACTTC. Translating gives CAWSATVHEQYF.

V usage is TRBV7-2 and J usage is TRBJ1-2, with D maybe TRBD1 (5 bases). Germline V gives CDR1 SGHTA, CDR2 FQGNSA. V shed 5 bases and J shed 7 bases, with 8 bases lying between them. The CDR3 consists of 11 residues. CDR3 sequence (DNA): TGTGCCAGCAGCCTTGGGACTGGCTACACCTTC. Translated: CASSLGTGYTF.

The V and J genes are TRBV12-2 and TRBJ2-5. TRBV12-2 is assigned pseudogene status. The CDR3 extends over 12 amino acids. The CDR3 DNA sequence: TGTGCAAGTCGCTTAAGACCCAGGACCCAGTACTTC. Its translation: CASRLRPRTQYF.

This clone was seen just once. V is TRBV7-2 and J is TRBJ2-2; D may be TRBD2 (6 bases). Germline assignment: CDR1 SGHTA and CDR2 FQGNSA. Deletions cut 7 bases from V and 2 bases from J, with 17 bases between. This CDR3 has 16 residues. CDR3 in DNA: TGTGCCAGCACCAAATTGGAGGGAGTTAACACCGGGGAGCTGTTTTTT. Its protein product is CASTKLEGVNTGELFF.

V is TRBV2 and J is TRBJ2-7; D unclear. Per the germline V gene, CDR1 is SNHLY and CDR2 is FYNNEI. Trimming removed 6 bases at V and 7 bases at J, with 19 bases between. The CDR3 runs 14 residues. Here the CDR3 reads CASRLQRTSEEQYF. CDR3 in DNA: TGTGCCAGCAGGTTACAACGTACCTCCGAAGAGCAGTACTTC.